Below, one T cell receptor beta chain is given with its context. Its antigen is currently unknown. Placentae with high-grade villitis of unknown etiology numbered about eleven. Per germline, CDR1 LNHDA and CDR2 SQIVND (reference sequence). This CDR3 is built from 14 residues. Unmatched junction bases numbered 9, after V lost 6 bases and J lost 6 bases. This entry comes from a study of T cells in placental villitis. Sequencing used immunoSEQ v4. Data came from immunoSEQ multiplex PCR; TCRdb stores just in-frame clones and leaves some out. The sample consists of roughly 1,500 clones, around 83% of them appearing once. Overall study results and limits: Bulk tissue sequencing could not separate helper, regulatory or cytotoxic T cells, nor maternal from fetal cells. Compared with controls at about 0.006, villitis of unknown etiology placentae showed median clonality roughly 0.05.

The sequenced material came from placental tissue containing maternal and fetal cells. The chain is built from TRBV19 and TRBJ1-2, with TRBD1 matching over 8 bases. The source of this sequence is a human patient with villitis of unknown etiology; the placental T cells may come from both mother and fetus. CDR3 in DNA: TGTGCCAGTAGCAACCTCGGACAGGGAGATGGCTACACCTTC. It translates to CASSNLGQGDGYTF.